These 27 T cell receptor beta chains came from one sample sequenced in a study of OX40 agonist ivuxolimab in advanced cancers. Clones were read by immunoSEQ multiplex PCR, and TCRdb kept only the in-frame ones, dropping some. Of about 69,000 clones in the sample, around 89% were seen once. The sequencing used CD4+ or CD8+ T cells sorted from blood, collected in a trial of the OX40 agonist ivuxolimab. Receptors originate from an adult with an advanced solid tumor such as melanoma, head and neck, liver or kidney cancer.

The chain couples TRBV15 to TRBJ1-5; D is perhaps TRBD1 (5 bases). The V gene lost 4 bases and the J gene lost 2 bases, with 12 bases spanning the gap. The CDR3 is 15 residues long. Germline loops: CDR1 LNHNV, CDR2 YYDKDF (reference sequence). CDR3 nucleotide sequence: TGTGCCACCAGCATTGGGGGTTGGGGCAATCAGCCCCAGCATTTT. This encodes CATSIGGWGNQPQHF.

The DNA for the CDR3 is TGTGCCAGCAGCTTAGAAGGACAGGGAGCCCAAAGCGGGAGGTACGAGCAGTACTTC. Translating gives CASSLEGQGAQSGRYEQYF. The chain couples TRBV11-3 to TRBJ2-7, with D possibly being TRBD2 (9 bases). The CDR3 is 19 amino acids. Germline V lookup: CDR1 SGHNT, CDR2 YENEEA. The V gene lost 0 bases and the J gene lost 4 bases, with 25 bases spanning the gap.

The chain uses TRBV11-2 and TRBJ1-2; D perhaps matches TRBD1 (6 bases). Germline CDR1 reads SGHAT; CDR2 reads FQNNGV. The CDR3 has 13 residues. The V gene lost 5 bases and the J gene lost 2 bases, with 9 bases spanning the gap. The CDR3 coding sequence is TGTGCCAGCAGCCGGACAGCCAACTATGGCTACACCTTC. Residues: CASSRTANYGYTF.

The chain is built from TRBV6-5 and TRBJ1-5; perhaps TRBD1 as D (6 bases). The V gene's germline CDR1 is MNHEY and CDR2 SVGAGI. The CDR3 is 14 amino acids. Trimming shortened V by 6 bases and J by 7 bases, and 16 bases separated the two germline ends. The CDR3 sequence: CASRRSGVGQPQHF. The CDR3 region has the DNA TGTGCCAGCAGGAGATCAGGGGTAGGACAGCCCCAGCATTTT.

The chain combines TRBV28 with TRBJ1-5; 11 nucleotides match TRBD1. Trimming at V came to 6 bases and at J to 2 bases, leaving 9 bases not matched to a gene. The CDR3 length is 17 residues. The V gene's germline CDR1 is MDHEN and CDR2 SYDVKM. CDR3 DNA sequence: TGTGCCAGCAGCCCGACCCCGGGACAGGGGGGCAATCAGCCCCAGCATTTT. Its translation is CASSPTPGQGGNQPQHF. Looking up the rest from reference TRBV28 and TRBJ1-5 gives the full variable domain: DVKVTQSSRYLVKRTGEKVFLECVQDMDHENMFWYRQDPGLGLRLIYFSYDVKMKEKGDIPEGYSVSREKKERFSLILESASTNQTSMYLCASSPTPGQGGNQPQHFGDGTRLSIL.

The rearrangement joins TRBV6-5 to TRBJ2-6; the D gene is possibly TRBD1 (5 bases). V was shortened by 5 bases and J by 0 bases, with 8 bases between the two germline ends. The germline V gene has CDR1 MNHEY and CDR2 SVGAGI. The CDR3 is made up of 15 amino acids. CDR3 loop: CASSRQFSGANVLTF. CDR3 nucleotide sequence: TGTGCCAGCAGTCGACAGTTCTCTGGGGCCAACGTCCTGACTTTC.

This chain links TRBV5-1 with TRBJ2-5; 9 bases line up with TRBD1. J gave up 5 bases and V 6 bases, and 14 bases lay outside the gene matches. This CDR3 has 16 residues. The germline CDR1 and CDR2 sequences are SGHRS and YFSETQ. The CDR3, as DNA: TGCGCCAGCAAACCAACCTGGGACAGGGTGGGGGAGACCCAGTACTTC. It encodes CASKPTWDRVGETQYF.

The V gene is TRBV29-1, the J gene TRBJ2-1; the D is unclear. Germline loops: CDR1 SQVTM, CDR2 ANQGSEA. Trimming took 3 bases from V and 3 from J, leaving 15 bases between them. This CDR3 has 15 residues. The CDR3 sequence: CSVDRRPPLYNEQFF. DNA of the CDR3: TGCAGCGTTGATAGGCGGCCACCGCTCTACAATGAGCAGTTCTTC.

The V gene is TRBV7-2, the J gene TRBJ1-4, with D unresolved. The CDR3 has 15 amino acids. Germline-derived CDR1 and CDR2 are SGHTA and FQGNSA. Trimming took off 3 bases at V and 4 bases at J, with 12 bases between the two ends. The CDR3 is CASSLVLGNNEKLFF. DNA for the CDR3: TGTGCCAGCAGCTTGGTCCTGGGGAATAATGAAAAACTGTTTTTT.

The chain combines TRBV4-1 with TRBJ2-4; no firm D call. V lost 2 bases to trimming and J lost 0 bases, with 14 bases between them. Looked up from germline, CDR1 is MGHRA and CDR2 is YSYEKL. The CDR3 is made up of 17 amino acids. The DNA for the CDR3 is TGCGCCAGCAGCCAAAATTCGCTCATGCTAGCCAAAAACATTCAGTACTTC. Its translation: CASSQNSLMLAKNIQYF.

This clone has only one observation. This sequence joins TRBV28 and TRBJ2-7; D is undetermined. The germline gives CDR1 MDHEN, CDR2 SYDVKM. Trimming stripped 6 bases from V and 4 bases from J, with 7 bases between. The CDR3 extends over 11 amino acids. CDR3 in DNA: TGTGCCAGCAGCACCCTATACGAGCAGTACTTC. Translated: CASSTLYEQYF.

The sample holds a few counts of this clone. This chain links TRBV7-9 with TRBJ2-7; 10 positions match TRBD2. The CDR3 is made up of 16 amino acids. J lost 1 base, V lost 1 base, and 4 bases had no gene match. The germline CDR1 and CDR2 sequences are SEHNR and FQNEAQ (reference sequence). CDR3 in amino acids: CASSLGMTSGSYEQYF. The CDR3, as DNA: TGTGCCAGCAGCTTAGGTATGACTAGCGGGTCCTACGAGCAGTACTTC.

CDR3 protein: CASSPAGPRSGELFF. In DNA form, the CDR3 reads TGTGCCAGCAGCCCCGCGGGCCCCCGCTCAGGGGAGCTGTTTTTT. This chain joins TRBV7-2 and TRBJ2-2, with TRBD2 as a possible D gene (5 bases). V was pared by 5 bases and J by 8 bases, with 18 bases between. Germline values: CDR1 SGHTA, CDR2 FQGNSA. CDR3 size: 15 residues.

The table lists this clone with a count of one. Other DNA sequences in the same sample also yield this CDR3. CDR3 amino acids: CASSLRGSSGGNTGELFF. The CDR3 coding sequence is TGTGCCAGCAGCCTTCGCGGATCTAGCGGGGGGAACACCGGGGAGCTGTTTTTT. The chain has TRBV4-2 and TRBJ2-2, with TRBD2 matching over 10 bases. In germline, CDR1 is LGHNA, CDR2 YNFKEQ. The CDR3 has 18 residues. The V segment lost 4 bases and the J segment 1 base; nucleotides outside the gene matches: 9.

The rearrangement links TRBV5-4 to TRBJ2-3, with TRBD2 matching 8 bases. This CDR3 has 16 residues. Germline values: CDR1 SGHNT, CDR2 YYREEE (reference sequence). The V segment lost 0 bases and the J segment 3 bases; nucleotides outside the gene matches: 6. CDR3 sequence reads: CASSLGGLAGTDTQYF. The CDR3 coding sequence is TGTGCCAGCAGCTTGGGCGGACTAGCAGGAACAGATACGCAGTATTTT.

V and J are TRBV6-7 and TRBJ1-4; D gene uncertain. TRBV6-7 carries the ORF label, with uncertain function. V dropped 7 bases and J dropped 10 bases, with 7 bases sitting between them. This CDR3 has 10 residues. CDR3 sequence reads: CASTKGKLFF. CDR3 in DNA: TGTGCCAGCACCAAAGGAAAACTGTTTTTT.

The genes are TRBV28 and TRBJ1-2; the D is unclear. The CDR3 is 12 residues long. CDR1 and CDR2 (germline): MDHEN, SYDVKM. Trimming shortened V by 4 bases and J by 8 bases, and 11 bases separated the two germline ends. The CDR3 DNA reads TGTGCCAGCAGTTCCCGGACGGGAGGCTACACCTTC. It is translated as CASSSRTGGYTF.

This chain connects TRBV7-9 to TRBJ1-5, with TRBD1 as a possible D gene (6 bases). V shed 6 bases and J shed 3 bases, with 9 bases lying between them. Looked up from germline, CDR1 is SEHNR and CDR2 is FQNEAQ (reference sequence). The CDR3 has 13 amino acids. The CDR3 reads CASSRTDNQPQHF. DNA of the CDR3: TGTGCCAGCAGTAGGACAGACAATCAGCCCCAGCATTTT.

The V gene is TRBV7-6, the J gene TRBJ2-5; D may be TRBD2 (5 bases). The CDR3 spans 12 residues. Germline V CDR1 and CDR2: SGHVS, FNYEAQ. Trimming stripped 8 bases from V and 3 bases from J, with 10 bases between. CDR3 sequence reads: CASFGEKETQYF. CDR3 in DNA: TGTGCCAGCTTCGGGGAGAAAGAGACCCAGTACTTC.

The V gene is TRBV6-5, the J gene TRBJ2-4, with a tentative D call TRBD2 (7 bases). The V end was cut by 0 bases, the J end by 7 bases, with 16 bases between. Germline CDR1 and CDR2: MNHEY and SVGAGI. CDR3 length equals 16 residues. The CDR3 loop reads CASSYSEDGGPNIQYF. CDR3 DNA: TGTGCCAGCAGTTACTCGGAAGACGGGGGGCCGAACATTCAGTACTTC.

The CDR3 spells CASSFLGTGNTGELFF. The DNA for the CDR3 is TGTGCCAGCAGCTTCCTCGGGACAGGGAACACCGGGGAGCTGTTTTTT. The gene calls are TRBV7-2 and TRBJ2-2; 8 bases line up with TRBD1. J was trimmed by 1 base and V by 3 bases; bases with no gene match: 4. This CDR3 has 16 amino acids. CDR1 and CDR2 from the germline V gene are SGHTA and FQGNSA.

The chain combines TRBV25-1 with TRBJ2-2, with D perhaps TRBD1 (5 bases). V was shortened by 9 bases and J by 0 bases, with 14 bases between the two germline ends. Germline assignment: CDR1 MGHDK and CDR2 SYGVNS. The CDR3 is 15 residues long. In DNA form, the CDR3 reads TGTGCCAGACTACCAGGACATACGAACACCGGGGAGCTGTTTTTT. It encodes CARLPGHTNTGELFF.

The chain couples TRBV28 to TRBJ2-7, with TRBD2 matching over 8 bases. The CDR3 has 14 residues. The ends lost 10 bases at V and 5 bases at J; junction bases unmatched: 13. In germline, CDR1 is MDHEN, CDR2 SYDVKM. CDR3 sequence: CATTPAGGYDEQYF. The CDR3 coding sequence is TGTGCCACAACCCCCGCGGGAGGATACGACGAGCAGTACTTC.

This rearrangement joins TRBV27 to TRBJ1-4; D is unclear. Germline V gives CDR1 MNHEY, CDR2 SMNVEV (reference sequence). The V end was cut by 6 bases, the J end by 8 bases, with 10 bases between. This CDR3 region has 12 residues. Written as DNA, the CDR3 is TGTGCCAGCAGCGTGACGGGGGAAAAACTGTTTTTT. Its translation: CASSVTGEKLFF.

This sequence joins TRBV7-2 and TRBJ2-5, with D perhaps matching TRBD2 (5 bases). CDR3 length: 14 amino acids. CDR1 and CDR2 from the germline V gene are SGHTA and FQGNSA. Deletions cut 1 base from V and 5 bases from J, with 11 bases between. The DNA of the CDR3 is TGTGCCAGCAGCTTAGGTCTAGCCCCCGAGACCCAGTACTTC. It yields the protein CASSLGLAPETQYF.

The chain combines TRBV15 with TRBJ2-7, with D perhaps being TRBD1 or TRBD2 (5 bases each). Germline assignment: CDR1 LNHNV and CDR2 YYDKDF (reference sequence). This CDR3 is 17 amino acids long. Trimming took 4 bases from V and 3 from J, leaving 22 bases between them. Here the CDR3 reads CATSKAQSGRGNYEQYF. DNA of the CDR3: TGTGCCACCAGCAAAGCCCAGTCGGGACGGGGCAACTACGAGCAGTACTTC. Using reference TRBV15 and TRBJ2-7 for the parts outside the CDR3, the full variable domain is DAMVIQNPRYQVTQFGKPVTLSCSQTLNHNVMYWYQQKSSQAPKLLFHYYDKDFNNEADTPDNFQSRRPNTSFCFLDIRSPGLGDTAMYLCATSKAQSGRGNYEQYFGPGTRLTVT.

The rearrangement links TRBV28 to TRBJ2-3; TRBD2 matches 8 bases. Germline values: CDR1 MDHEN, CDR2 SYDVKM. V shed 8 bases and J 3 bases; nucleotides not matched to a gene: 13. The CDR3 spans 16 residues. CDR3 protein: CASLKGAGVWTDTQYF. The CDR3 nucleotides read TGTGCCAGCCTCAAGGGAGCGGGAGTATGGACAGATACGCAGTATTTT. Full variable domain (outside the CDR3, taken from reference TRBV28 and TRBJ2-3): DVKVTQSSRYLVKRTGEKVFLECVQDMDHENMFWYRQDPGLGLRLIYFSYDVKMKEKGDIPEGYSVSREKKERFSLILESASTNQTSMYLCASLKGAGVWTDTQYFGPGTRLTVL.